The T cell receptor beta chain under discussion was sequenced for a study of T-cell reconstitution after alpha-beta-depleted transplantation in children. Points from the study as a whole: Reportedly, roughly two months post-transplant, alpha-beta T cells arose from several hundred expanded graft clones. The origin of high day-60 TCRbeta diversity in some patients lay in surviving recipient T cells and thymic progenitors. Counts and diversity of T cells one year after transplant came mostly from newly produced T cells.

V dropped 0 bases and J dropped 6 bases, with 5 bases sitting between them. The CDR3 sequence is 12 residues long. Germline V gene lookup returns CDR1 SGHRS and CDR2 YFSETQ. Preparing the TCRbeta library involved the use of unique molecular identifiers. In TCRdb, the PCR reads were re-called with MiXCR into one record per CDR3 protein. The table includes approximately 500,000 distinct CDR3 sequences, 25% to 30% detected once. This clonotype was found many times. The antigen is not known. The TCR comes from a boy younger than two with Wiskott-Aldrich syndrome, due to receive a stem cell transplant. The V and J genes are TRBV5-1 and TRBJ2-3; D is unresolved. The specimen comprised PBMCs, sampled before TCRalphabeta/CD19-depleted stem cell transplant. In DNA form, the CDR3 reads TGCGCCAGCAGCTTGGTGGGGGATACGCAGTATTTT. Protein product: CASSLVGDTQYF.